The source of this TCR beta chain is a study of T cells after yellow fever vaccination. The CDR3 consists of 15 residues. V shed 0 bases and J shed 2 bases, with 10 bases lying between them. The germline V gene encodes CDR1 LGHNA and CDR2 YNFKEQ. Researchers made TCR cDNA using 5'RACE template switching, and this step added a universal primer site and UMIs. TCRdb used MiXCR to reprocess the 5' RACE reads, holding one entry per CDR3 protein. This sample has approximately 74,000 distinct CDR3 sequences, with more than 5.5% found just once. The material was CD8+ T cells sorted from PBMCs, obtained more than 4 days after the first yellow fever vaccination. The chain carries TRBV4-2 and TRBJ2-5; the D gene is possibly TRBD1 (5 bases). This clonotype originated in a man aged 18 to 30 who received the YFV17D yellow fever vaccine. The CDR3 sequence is CASSQEGVQQETQYF. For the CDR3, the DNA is TGTGCCAGCAGCCAAGAAGGGGTCCAGCAAGAGACCCAGTACTTC.